Each of the 26 T cell receptor beta chains below was sequenced from the same sample in a study of blood T cells in healthy people across ages. Primed by a sample-barcoded 5' primer and a J-beta primer mix, a second PCR proceeded for 7 to 11 cycles. TCRdb independently ran MiXCR on the 5' RACE reads; one entry per CDR3 protein. This table holds about 1.6 million distinct CDR3 sequences, roughly 32% found once. The specimen sequenced was blood. The receptor set was obtained from a woman younger than 45 in good health.

V and J are TRBV6-6 and TRBJ1-2, with 10 bases matching TRBD1. V shed 2 bases and J 4 bases; nucleotides not matched to a gene: 7. The germline gives CDR1 MNHNY, CDR2 SVGAGI (reference sequence). This CDR3 has 16 residues. This CDR3 reads CASSYRQGAPGYGYTF. In DNA form, the CDR3 reads TGTGCCAGCAGTTACCGACAGGGGGCCCCGGGCTATGGCTACACCTTC.

V and J are TRBV6-2 or TRBV6-3 and TRBJ2-1; the match to TRBD2 covers 11 bases. Germline-derived CDR1 and CDR2 are MNHEY and SVGEGT. This CDR3 contains 15 residues. Losses at the gene ends were 8 bases for V and 9 bases for J; bases not matched to a gene: 12. CDR3: CASVGTSGSLSEQFF. CDR3 in DNA: TGTGCCAGCGTGGGGACTAGCGGAAGCCTCTCTGAGCAGTTCTTC.

This clonotype was seen repeatedly, ten times or more. The chain uses TRBV4-1 and TRBJ2-7, with a tentative D call TRBD1 (6 bases). Trimming shortened V by 1 base and J by 3 bases, and 16 bases separated the two germline ends. The germline V gene encodes CDR1 MGHRA and CDR2 YSYEKL. This CDR3 is built from 16 residues. The CDR3 bases are TGCGCCAGCAGCCAAGGGGAATACAGGGCAGACTACGAGCAGTACTTC. This gives the protein CASSQGEYRADYEQYF.

The chain uses TRBV4-1 and TRBJ1-1; no clear D gene. The CDR3 spans 16 residues. V lost 4 bases and J lost 4, with 19 bases in between. Germline CDR1 MGHRA, CDR2 YSYEKL. The CDR3 DNA sequence: TGCGCCAGCAGCCCCGACGGGTGGGGATTGGGCACTGAAGCTTTCTTT. Protein sequence: CASSPDGWGLGTEAFF.

This sequence joins TRBV12-3 or TRBV12-4 and TRBJ2-3; TRBD1 matches at 8 bases. The CDR3 runs to 12 residues. J gave up 10 bases and V 3 bases, and 3 bases lay outside the gene matches. The CDR3 nucleotides are TGTGCCAGCAGTTTGACAGGGGATGCGCAGTATTTT. Its translation is CASSLTGDAQYF.

This clonotype was picked up a small number of times. This chain links TRBV5-6 with TRBJ2-7; 7 nucleotides match TRBD1. CDR1 and CDR2 from the germline V gene are SGHDT and YYEEEE. J was trimmed by 1 base and V by 3 bases; bases with no gene match: 7. This CDR3 spans 15 amino acids. The CDR3 DNA reads TGTGCCAGCAGCTCGACGGGACAGATTTCCTACGAGCAGTACTTC. This sequence encodes CASSSTGQISYEQYF.

The V and J genes are TRBV20-1 and TRBJ1-1, with a tentative D call TRBD1 (6 bases). CDR1 DFQATT and CDR2 SNEGSKA come from the germline V gene (reference sequence). This CDR3 region has 15 residues. Trimming removed 3 bases at V and 3 bases at J, with 17 bases between. This CDR3 is CSARGRGRWDTEAFF. DNA of the CDR3: TGCAGTGCTAGGGGGCGGGGGCGGTGGGACACTGAAGCTTTCTTT.

This chain links TRBV20-1 with TRBJ1-2; no definite D call. The germline V and J ends were trimmed by 6 bases and 2 bases, with 10 bases remaining between them. The CDR3 is 12 amino acids. CDR1 DFQATT and CDR2 SNEGSKA come from the germline V gene (reference sequence). The CDR3 nucleotides are TGCAGTGCCCAAGGAAGAAACTATGGCTACACCTTC. This encodes CSAQGRNYGYTF.

This clonotype came up many times. The chain employs TRBV29-1 and TRBJ2-7, with a possible D match to TRBD1 (5 bases). Trimming left V 3 bases short and J 1 base short, with 13 bases between. Germline CDR1 reads SQVTM; CDR2 reads ANQGSEA. This CDR3 has 14 amino acids. CDR3 in amino acids: CSVDAGLKSYEQYF. DNA of the CDR3: TGCAGCGTTGATGCAGGGCTTAAATCCTACGAGCAGTACTTC.

This clonotype was seen a few times. The V gene is TRBV7-9, the J gene TRBJ2-7; 10 bases agree with TRBD2. This CDR3 spans 15 amino acids. The trim removed 5 bases at V and 4 bases at J, leaving 8 bases unmatched. Germline V gene sequence: CDR1 SEHNR, CDR2 FQNEAQ (reference sequence). CDR3 DNA: TGTGCCAGCAGCGCTATAGCGGGAGGCGGGTACGAGCAGTACTTC. Its protein is CASSAIAGGGYEQYF.

The gene calls are TRBV20-1 and TRBJ2-3; 7 nucleotides match TRBD2. V lost 6 bases to trimming and J lost 2 bases; unmatched junction nucleotides: 8. The CDR3 length is 14 residues. Germline CDR1 DFQATT, CDR2 SNEGSKA (reference sequence). The CDR3 sequence: CSAMGLPTTDTQYF. CDR3 nucleotides: TGCAGTGCCATGGGACTACCGACCACAGATACGCAGTATTTT.

This chain joins TRBV4-1 and TRBJ2-3, with a weak D call TRBD1 (5 bases). Trimming removed 1 base at V and 3 bases at J, with 20 bases between. The CDR3 sequence is 18 residues long. The V gene's germline CDR1 is MGHRA and CDR2 YSYEKL. In DNA form, the CDR3 reads TGCGCCAGCAGCCAAGCCTTGTACAGGTTAGACGCGACAGATACGCAGTATTTT. Protein: CASSQALYRLDATDTQYF.

This clonotype appeared a few times. The chain is built from TRBV10-3 and TRBJ2-3, with 8 positions matching TRBD2. V shed 6 bases, J shed 0 bases, and the junction held 2 bases outside the gene matches. Germline V gene lookup returns CDR1 ENHRY and CDR2 SYGVKD. This CDR3 has 14 residues. CDR3 region: CAIRERGSTDTQYF. CDR3 sequence (DNA): TGTGCCATCAGGGAGCGGGGGAGCACAGATACGCAGTATTTT.

This clonotype was detected a few times. This rearrangement joins TRBV25-1 to TRBJ2-5; 10 bases are shared with TRBD2. The CDR3 is 16 amino acids. With V trimmed by 2 bases and J by 4 bases, 7 bases remained unmatched. Germline lookup yields CDR1 MGHDK and CDR2 SYGVNS. CDR3 DNA: TGTGCCAGCAGTGAACTACTGAGCGGGAGGGGAGAGACCCAGTACTTC. Protein sequence: CASSELLSGRGETQYF.

This clonotype was seen a handful of times. CDR3 protein: CASSPGQGALRDTGELFF. In nucleotides, the CDR3 is TGTGCCAGCAGCCCCGGACAGGGGGCTCTTCGTGACACCGGGGAGCTGTTTTTT. The V and J genes are TRBV4-2 and TRBJ2-2, with 11 bases that match TRBD1. Trimming removed 4 bases from V and 3 bases from J; junction bases left unmatched: 10. The germline V gene has CDR1 LGHNA and CDR2 YNFKEQ. The CDR3 loop spans 18 amino acids.

This chain joins TRBV10-3 and TRBJ2-3; TRBD2 is a possible D gene (6 bases). Trimming removed 7 bases from V and 0 bases from J, with 14 bases in between. CDR1 is ENHRY and CDR2 is SYGVKD in the germline V gene. CDR3 length: 15 residues. The CDR3: CAITSGLSSTDTQYF. As DNA, the CDR3 is TGTGCCATCACCTCGGGACTCTCGAGCACAGATACGCAGTATTTT.

This clonotype was seen only a few times. The chain carries TRBV20-1 and TRBJ2-1, with a tentative D call TRBD2 (6 bases). The germline CDR1 and CDR2 sequences are DFQATT and SNEGSKA (reference sequence). This CDR3 contains 16 residues. V lost 6 bases to trimming and J lost 0 bases, with 18 bases between them. In DNA form, the CDR3 reads TGCAGTGCGCATCCGGGGACTCATGACTCCTACAATGAGCAGTTCTTC. Translation: CSAHPGTHDSYNEQFF.

With respect to this clonotype: A single base separates this from a much larger clone, so it may be a read error. The chain employs TRBV7-2 and TRBJ2-7; D ambiguous. This CDR3 has 12 amino acids. CDR1 and CDR2 from the germline V gene are SGHTA and FQGNSA. DNA of the CDR3: TGTGCCGGCAGCTTAGAGCCCTACGAGCAGTACTTC. It is translated as CAGSLEPYEQYF.

The V and J genes are TRBV9 and TRBJ1-3; a weak D match, TRBD1 (5 bases). Germline CDR1 reads SGDLS; CDR2 reads YYNGEE. V shed 3 bases and J shed 4 bases, with 14 bases lying between them. The CDR3 loop spans 15 amino acids. The CDR3 nucleotides read TGTGCCAGCAGCGCATCCGGGACGGCGGGAAACACCATATATTTT. It codes for CASSASGTAGNTIYF.

The chain couples TRBV9 to TRBJ2-7, with D possibly being TRBD2 (5 bases). The CDR3 covers 15 residues. The V and J ends lost 2 bases and 2 bases respectively, with 14 bases between them. Germline assignment: CDR1 SGDLS and CDR2 YYNGEE. DNA for the CDR3: TGTGCCAGCAGCGTGGGAGTTGCGAACACCTACGAGCAGTACTTC. Protein sequence: CASSVGVANTYEQYF.

The chain couples TRBV27 to TRBJ2-7; 7 positions match TRBD2. CDR3 length: 15 residues. V lost 0 bases, J lost 3 bases, and 5 bases stayed unmatched. Germline V lookup: CDR1 MNHEY, CDR2 SMNVEV (reference sequence). The CDR3 region has the DNA TGTGCCAGCAGTTTATCAGGGGCTAGCGGCTACGAGCAGTACTTC. Translated, it gives CASSLSGASGYEQYF.

To note about this clonotype: The germline gene is not matched at one end of the junction; a read error may be the cause. The chain joins TRBV7-2 to TRBJ2-7, with 8 bases aligning to TRBD2. The CDR3 loop spans 14 amino acids. Germline V gene data show CDR1 as SGHTA and CDR2 as FQGNSA. The CDR3 is CASGLGTSSYEQYF. CDR3 in DNA: TGTGCCAGCGGCTTAGGGACTAGCTCCTACGAGCAGTACTTC.

The chain recombines TRBV4-1 with TRBJ2-5; 7 bases map to TRBD2. Germline CDR1 is MGHRA and CDR2 is YSYEKL. CDR3 length: 15 residues. The V segment lost 4 bases and the J segment 7 bases; nucleotides outside the gene matches: 12. The CDR3 DNA sequence: TGCGCCAGCAGCCTAGGACTAGTACAAGCGGGGACCCAGTACTTC. Amino acids: CASSLGLVQAGTQYF.

This clonotype was counted between two and nine times. A much larger clone differs by one base, so this may be a read error. V usage is TRBV4-2 and J usage is TRBJ2-7; 7 positions match TRBD2. The CDR3 runs 17 residues. CDR1 is LGHNA, CDR2 YNFKEQ, per germline. Germline trimming cut 2 bases from V and 7 bases from J; bases unmatched to any gene: 17. The CDR3 protein is CASSQITRGGRGNEQYF. CDR3 in DNA: TGTGCCAGCAGCCAAATCACCCGCGGCGGGAGAGGGAATGAGCAGTACTTC.

Regarding this clonotype: This may be a read error, as it is one base from a much larger clone. J is TRBJ2-3 and V is TRBV20-1; 9 positions match TRBD2. This CDR3 is built from 15 residues. CDR1 is DFQATT, CDR2 SNEGSKA, per germline (reference sequence). Unmatched junction bases numbered 8, after V lost 5 bases and J lost 2 bases. The CDR3 is CSAETGTSPTDTQYF. The CDR3 nucleotides read TGCAGTGCTGAGACCGGGACTAGCCCCACAGATACGCAGTATTTT.

DNA for the CDR3: TGTGCCAGCAGGTTCGGACAGGGGAAGACCCAGTACTTC. It yields the protein CASRFGQGKTQYF. The chain has TRBV12-3 or TRBV12-4 and TRBJ2-7; TRBD1 matches at 9 bases. With the DNA end fitting TRBJ2-5 better, the J assignment may be wrong. The CDR3 runs 13 residues.